The 11 T cell receptor beta chains listed next were all sequenced from one sample in a study of shared clonotypes between healthy human individuals. Here immunoSEQ multiplex PCR was the method, and the copy in TCRdb shows in-frame clones only, minus some. The table shows some 2.4 million clones, with over 85% occurring only once. Sequencing was carried out using naive CD4+ T cells from PBMCs. Documented subset: CD45RA+ positively selected. These TCRs come from a young man in good health. Some clones in this sample may be carry-over from other donors' samples.

V gene TRBV10-3 combines with J gene TRBJ2-2; no definite D call. CDR3 size: 15 residues. Deletions cut 6 bases from V and 2 bases from J, with 13 bases between. The V gene's germline CDR1 is ENHRY and CDR2 SYGVKD. This CDR3 is CAIRRRAPNTGELFF. CDR3 DNA: TGTGCCATCAGGCGTCGGGCCCCTAACACCGGGGAGCTGTTTTTT.

The CDR3 spells CASSAGTSGYNEQFF. DNA of the CDR3: TGTGCCAGCAGCGCAGGGACTAGCGGATACAATGAGCAGTTCTTC. This chain uses TRBV4-2 with TRBJ2-1; 11 bases line up with TRBD2. The V segment lost 5 bases and the J segment 4 bases; nucleotides outside the gene matches: 4. Germline CDR1 is LGHNA and CDR2 is YNFKEQ. The CDR3 runs 15 residues.

V gene TRBV21-1 combines with J gene TRBJ1-4; TRBD1 is taken as the D call from the table, unchecked against the DNA. TRBV21-1 is recorded as a pseudogene. This CDR3 region has 21 residues. The CDR3 DNA follows: TGTGCCAGCAGCATTCTCGGGACAGGGCCTGTAATACGGGGGCATAATGAAAAACTGTTTTTT. Translating it yields CASSILGTGPVIRGHNEKLFF.

The chain links TRBV28 to TRBJ1-2; maybe TRBD1 (5 bases). The CDR3 length is 16 residues. Between the trimmed V and J ends, which lost 6 bases and 4 bases, there was a span of 21 bases. Germline V gene sequence: CDR1 MDHEN, CDR2 SYDVKM. The CDR3 region is CASRETLGGRGYGYTF. The CDR3 region has the DNA TGTGCCAGCAGGGAGACGCTGGGGGGAAGGGGCTATGGCTACACCTTC.

The CDR3 nucleotides read TGTGCCAGCAGCCGGAAGACAGGGGTTGAACTCGGCTACACCTTC. As protein: CASSRKTGVELGYTF. The gene calls are TRBV4-2 and TRBJ1-2, with 8 nucleotides matching TRBD1. This CDR3 is built from 15 residues. The germline V gene has CDR1 LGHNA and CDR2 YNFKEQ. The V segment lost 4 bases and the J segment 8 bases; nucleotides outside the gene matches: 12.

The gene calls are TRBV6-1 and TRBJ1-5; 10 bases are shared with TRBD1. CDR1 is MNHNS, CDR2 SASEGT, per germline. The CDR3 length is 15 residues. V dropped 7 bases and J dropped 5; count of bases not matched to a gene: 8. CDR3 amino acids: CASTGNGQGDQPQHF. The DNA of the CDR3 is TGTGCCAGCACGGGTAATGGACAGGGGGATCAGCCCCAGCATTTT.

The chain carries TRBV5-6 and TRBJ2-1; D is unresolved. V dropped 4 bases and J dropped 0 bases, with 11 bases sitting between them. The CDR3 loop spans 15 amino acids. Germline-derived CDR1 and CDR2 are SGHDT and YYEEEE. The CDR3 sequence is CASSPSPLSYNEQFF. CDR3 coding DNA: TGTGCCAGCAGCCCCAGTCCACTCTCCTACAATGAGCAGTTCTTC.

The chain joins TRBV7-8 to TRBJ2-3, with TRBD1 matching 9 bases. Germline V gene sequence: CDR1 SGHVS, CDR2 FQNEAQ. The CDR3 sequence is 16 residues long. The V gene end was trimmed by 6 bases and the J gene end by 6 bases; junction bases not matched to a gene: 13. The CDR3 region is CASSFPTGGRKDTQYF. The CDR3 bases are TGTGCCAGCAGTTTCCCTACAGGGGGCAGAAAGGATACGCAGTATTTT.

The V and J genes are TRBV4-1 and TRBJ1-5; D may be TRBD1 (5 bases). Trimming left V 0 bases short and J 3 bases short, with 12 bases between. Germline V gives CDR1 MGHRA, CDR2 YSYEKL. This CDR3 spans 16 amino acids. The CDR3 DNA reads TGCGCCAGCAGCCAAGATCGGGGGATATCCAATCAGCCCCAGCATTTT. This codes for CASSQDRGISNQPQHF.

The chain has TRBV19 and TRBJ2-7; D assignment may be TRBD1 or TRBD2 (5 bases each). This CDR3 is built from 14 residues. V lost 5 bases, J lost 0 bases, and 11 bases lay in between. CDR1 is LNHDA and CDR2 is SQIVND in the germline V gene (reference sequence). The CDR3 region is CASSGWGTSYEQYF. CDR3 nucleotides: TGTGCCAGTAGTGGATGGGGGACCTCCTACGAGCAGTACTTC.

The chain links TRBV2 to TRBJ2-7; D is perhaps TRBD1 (6 bases). The V end was cut by 8 bases, the J end by 8 bases, with 16 bases between. Looked up from germline, CDR1 is SNHLY and CDR2 is FYNNEI. The CDR3 is made up of 12 amino acids. CDR3 sequence reads: CASGGKREKQYF. CDR3 DNA: TGTGCCAGCGGGGGCAAGCGCGAGAAGCAGTACTTC. Full variable domain (remainder filled in from reference TRBV2 and TRBJ2-7): EPEVTQTPSHQVTQMGQEVILRCVPISNHLYFYWYRQILGQKVEFLVSFYNNEISEKSEIFDDQFSVERPDGSNFTLKIRSTKLEDSAMYFCASGGKREKQYFGPGTRLTVT.